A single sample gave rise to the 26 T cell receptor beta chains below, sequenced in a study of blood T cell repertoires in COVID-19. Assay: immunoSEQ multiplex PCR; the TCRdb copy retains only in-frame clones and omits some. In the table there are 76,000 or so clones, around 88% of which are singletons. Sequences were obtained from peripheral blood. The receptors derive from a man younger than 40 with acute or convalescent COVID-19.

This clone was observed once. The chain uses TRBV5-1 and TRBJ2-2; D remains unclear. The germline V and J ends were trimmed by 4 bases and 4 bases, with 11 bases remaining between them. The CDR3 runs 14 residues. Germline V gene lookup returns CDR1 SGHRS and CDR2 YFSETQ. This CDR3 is CASSQTVATGELFF. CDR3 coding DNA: TGCGCCAGCAGCCAAACAGTGGCCACCGGGGAGCTGTTTTTT. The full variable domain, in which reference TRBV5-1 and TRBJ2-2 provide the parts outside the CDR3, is KAGVTQTPRYLIKTRGQQVTLSCSPISGHRSVSWYQQTPGQGLQFLFEYFSETQRNKGNFPGRFSGRQFSNSRSEMNVSTLELGDSALYLCASSQTVATGELFFGEGSRLTVL.

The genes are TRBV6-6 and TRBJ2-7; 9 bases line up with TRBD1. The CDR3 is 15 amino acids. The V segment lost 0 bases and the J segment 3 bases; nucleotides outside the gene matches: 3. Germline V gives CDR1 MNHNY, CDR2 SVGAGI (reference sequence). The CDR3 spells CASSYSDRGSYEQYF. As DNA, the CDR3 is TGTGCCAGCAGTTACTCGGACAGGGGCAGCTACGAGCAGTACTTC.

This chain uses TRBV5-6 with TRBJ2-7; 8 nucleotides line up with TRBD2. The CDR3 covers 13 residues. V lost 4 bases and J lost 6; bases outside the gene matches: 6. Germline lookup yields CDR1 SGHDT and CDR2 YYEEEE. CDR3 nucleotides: TGTGCCAGCAGCATCTGGAGCGGGGGCGAGCAGTACTTC. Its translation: CASSIWSGGEQYF.

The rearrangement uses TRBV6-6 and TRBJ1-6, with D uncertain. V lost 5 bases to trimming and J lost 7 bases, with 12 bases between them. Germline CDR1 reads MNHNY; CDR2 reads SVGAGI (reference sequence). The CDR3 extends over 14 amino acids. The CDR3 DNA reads TGTGCCAGCAGTGTGGCGGGGAAAAATTCACCCCTCCACTTT. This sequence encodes CASSVAGKNSPLHF.

This CDR3 is CASSTRTGLETQYF. The DNA of the CDR3 is TGTGCCAGTAGTACGCGGACAGGGTTGGAGACCCAGTACTTC. The chain carries TRBV19 and TRBJ2-5; 8 bases agree with TRBD1. V lost 4 bases and J lost 5; bases outside the gene matches: 6. The CDR3 runs 14 residues. Germline V gene lookup returns CDR1 LNHDA and CDR2 SQIVND (reference sequence).

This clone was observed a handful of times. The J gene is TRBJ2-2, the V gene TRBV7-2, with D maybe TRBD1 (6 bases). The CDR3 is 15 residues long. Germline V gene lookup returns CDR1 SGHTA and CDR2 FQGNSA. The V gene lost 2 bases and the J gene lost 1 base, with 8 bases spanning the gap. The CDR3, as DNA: TGTGCCAGCAGCTTATGGGGACAGAACACCGGGGAGCTGTTTTTT. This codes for CASSLWGQNTGELFF. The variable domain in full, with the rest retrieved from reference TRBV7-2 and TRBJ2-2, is GAGVSQSPSNKVTEKGKDVELRCDPISGHTALYWYRQSLGQGLEFLIYFQGNSAPDKSGLPSDRFSAERTGGSVSTLTIQRTQQEDSAVYLCASSLWGQNTGELFFGEGSRLTVL.

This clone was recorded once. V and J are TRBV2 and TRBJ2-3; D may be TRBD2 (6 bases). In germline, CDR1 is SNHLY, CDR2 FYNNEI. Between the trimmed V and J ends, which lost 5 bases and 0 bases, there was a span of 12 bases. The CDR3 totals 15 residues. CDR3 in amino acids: CASSHTSLSTDTQYF. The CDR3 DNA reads TGTGCCAGCAGTCACACTAGCCTTAGCACAGATACGCAGTATTTT.

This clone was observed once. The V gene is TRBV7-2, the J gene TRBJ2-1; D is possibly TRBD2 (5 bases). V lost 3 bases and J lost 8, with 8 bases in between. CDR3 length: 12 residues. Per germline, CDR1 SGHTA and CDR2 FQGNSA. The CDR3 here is CASSLDSYEQFF. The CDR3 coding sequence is TGTGCCAGCAGCTTGGACTCCTATGAGCAGTTCTTC.

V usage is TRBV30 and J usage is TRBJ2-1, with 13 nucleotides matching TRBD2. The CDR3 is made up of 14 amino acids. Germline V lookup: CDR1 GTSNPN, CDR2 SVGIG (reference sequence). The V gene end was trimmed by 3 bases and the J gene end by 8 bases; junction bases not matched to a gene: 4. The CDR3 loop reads CAWRGTSGVDEQFF. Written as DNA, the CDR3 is TGTGCCTGGAGGGGGACTAGCGGGGTCGATGAGCAGTTCTTC.

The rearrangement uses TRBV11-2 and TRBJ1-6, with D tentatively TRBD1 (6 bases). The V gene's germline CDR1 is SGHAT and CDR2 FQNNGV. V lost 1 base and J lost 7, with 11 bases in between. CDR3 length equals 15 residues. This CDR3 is CASSLATGGNSPLHF. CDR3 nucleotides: TGTGCCAGCAGCTTAGCGACAGGTGGAAATTCACCCCTCCACTTT.

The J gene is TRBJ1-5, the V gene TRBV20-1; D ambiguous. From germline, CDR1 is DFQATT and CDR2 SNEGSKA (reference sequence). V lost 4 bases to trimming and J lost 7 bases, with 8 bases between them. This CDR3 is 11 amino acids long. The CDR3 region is CSANGAQPQHF. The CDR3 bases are TGCAGTGCTAACGGTGCCCAGCCCCAGCATTTT.

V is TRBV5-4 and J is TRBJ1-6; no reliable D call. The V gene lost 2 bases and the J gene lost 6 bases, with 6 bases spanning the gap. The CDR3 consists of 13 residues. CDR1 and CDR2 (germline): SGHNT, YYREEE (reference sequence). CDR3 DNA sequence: TGTGCCAGCAGCTTTCAGGTTAATTCACCCCTCCACTTT. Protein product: CASSFQVNSPLHF.

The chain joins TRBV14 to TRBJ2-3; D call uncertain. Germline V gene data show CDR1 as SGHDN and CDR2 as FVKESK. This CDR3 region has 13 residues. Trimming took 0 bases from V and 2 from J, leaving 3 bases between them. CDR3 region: CASSQDLTDTQYF. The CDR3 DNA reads TGTGCCAGCAGCCAAGACCTCACAGATACGCAGTATTTT.

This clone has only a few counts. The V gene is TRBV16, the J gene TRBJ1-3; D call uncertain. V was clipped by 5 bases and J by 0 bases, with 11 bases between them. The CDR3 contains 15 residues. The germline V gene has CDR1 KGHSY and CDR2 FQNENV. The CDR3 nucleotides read TGTGCCAGCAGCAGCGACCCAGCCTCTGGAAACACCATATATTTT. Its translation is CASSSDPASGNTIYF.

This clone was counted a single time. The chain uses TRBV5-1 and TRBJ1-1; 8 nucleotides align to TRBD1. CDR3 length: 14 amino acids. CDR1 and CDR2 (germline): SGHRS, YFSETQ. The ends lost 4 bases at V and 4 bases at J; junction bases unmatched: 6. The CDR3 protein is CASSPGQEGTEAFF. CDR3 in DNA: TGCGCCAGCAGCCCGGGACAGGAGGGCACTGAAGCTTTCTTT.

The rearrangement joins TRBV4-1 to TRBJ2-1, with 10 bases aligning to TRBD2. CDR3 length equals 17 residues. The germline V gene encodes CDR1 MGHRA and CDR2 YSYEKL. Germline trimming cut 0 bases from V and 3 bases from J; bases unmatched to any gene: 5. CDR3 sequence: CASSQDPTSGIYNEQFF. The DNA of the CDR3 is TGCGCCAGCAGCCAAGATCCTACTAGCGGGATCTACAATGAGCAGTTCTTC.

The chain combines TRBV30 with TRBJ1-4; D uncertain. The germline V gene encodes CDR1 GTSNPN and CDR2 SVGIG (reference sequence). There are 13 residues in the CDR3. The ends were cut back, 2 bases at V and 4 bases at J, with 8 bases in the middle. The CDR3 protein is CAWSPDINEKLFF. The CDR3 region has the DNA TGTGCCTGGAGTCCCGACATTAATGAAAAACTGTTTTTT.

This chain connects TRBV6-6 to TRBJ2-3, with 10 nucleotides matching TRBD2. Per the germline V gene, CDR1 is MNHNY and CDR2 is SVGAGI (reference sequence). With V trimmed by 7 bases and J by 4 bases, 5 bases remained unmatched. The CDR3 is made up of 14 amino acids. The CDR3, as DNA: TGTGCCAGCACGAGCGGGAGGGCTGCAGATACGCAGTATTTT. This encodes CASTSGRAADTQYF.

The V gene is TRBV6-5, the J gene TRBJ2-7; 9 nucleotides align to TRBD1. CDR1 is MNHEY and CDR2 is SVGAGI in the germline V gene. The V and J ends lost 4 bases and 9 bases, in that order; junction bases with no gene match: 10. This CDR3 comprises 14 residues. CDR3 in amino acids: CASSSGTGPYGQYF. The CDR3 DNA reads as TGTGCCAGCAGTTCCGGGACAGGGCCTTATGGGCAGTACTTC.

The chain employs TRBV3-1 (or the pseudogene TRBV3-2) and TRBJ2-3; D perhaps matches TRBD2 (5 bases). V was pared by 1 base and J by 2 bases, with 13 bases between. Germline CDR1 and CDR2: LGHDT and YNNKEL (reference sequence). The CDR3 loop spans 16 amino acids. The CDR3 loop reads CASSQGTGLLTDTQYF. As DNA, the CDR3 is TGTGCCAGCAGCCAAGGGACGGGGTTGCTCACAGATACGCAGTATTTT.

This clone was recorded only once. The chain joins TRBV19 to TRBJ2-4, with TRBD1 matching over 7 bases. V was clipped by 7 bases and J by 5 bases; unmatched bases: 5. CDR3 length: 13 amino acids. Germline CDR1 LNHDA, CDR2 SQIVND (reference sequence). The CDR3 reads CASTRDSENIQYF. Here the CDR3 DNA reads TGTGCCAGTACCCGGGACAGTGAAAACATTCAGTACTTC.

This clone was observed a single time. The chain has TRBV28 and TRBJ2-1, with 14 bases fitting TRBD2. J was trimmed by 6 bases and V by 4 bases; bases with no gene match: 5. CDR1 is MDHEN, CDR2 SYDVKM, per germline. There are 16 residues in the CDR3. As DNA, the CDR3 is TGTGCCAGCAGTTCGGGACTAGCGGGAGTTGGCAATGAGCAGTTCTTC. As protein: CASSSGLAGVGNEQFF.

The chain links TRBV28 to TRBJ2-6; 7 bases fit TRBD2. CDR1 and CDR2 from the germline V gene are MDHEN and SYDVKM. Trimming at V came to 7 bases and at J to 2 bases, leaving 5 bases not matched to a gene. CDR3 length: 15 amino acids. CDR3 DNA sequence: TGTGCCAGCAAGACTAGCTCTACTGGGGCCAACGTCCTGACTTTC. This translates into CASKTSSTGANVLTF.

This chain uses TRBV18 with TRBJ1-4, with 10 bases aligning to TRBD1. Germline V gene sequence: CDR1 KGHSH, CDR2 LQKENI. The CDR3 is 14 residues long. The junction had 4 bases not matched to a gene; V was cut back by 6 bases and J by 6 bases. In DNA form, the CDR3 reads TGTGCCAGCTCCTGGACAGGGGGGGATGAAAAACTGTTTTTT. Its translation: CASSWTGGDEKLFF.

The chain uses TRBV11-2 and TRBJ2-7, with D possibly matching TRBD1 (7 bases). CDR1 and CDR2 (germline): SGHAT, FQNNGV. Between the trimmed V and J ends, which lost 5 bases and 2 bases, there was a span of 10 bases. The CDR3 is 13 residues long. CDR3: CASSGGGTYEQYF. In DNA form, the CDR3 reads TGTGCCAGCAGCGGAGGGGGCACCTACGAGCAGTACTTC.

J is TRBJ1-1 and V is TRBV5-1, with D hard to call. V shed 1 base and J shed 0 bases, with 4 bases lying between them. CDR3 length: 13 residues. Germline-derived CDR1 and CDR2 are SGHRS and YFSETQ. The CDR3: CASSLSVNTEAFF. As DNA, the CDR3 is TGCGCCAGCAGCTTGTCAGTGAACACTGAAGCTTTCTTT.